A single sample gave rise to the 21 T cell receptor beta chains below, sequenced in a study of early T cells in non-severe SARS-CoV-2 infection. TCRdb re-analysed the 5' RACE reads in MiXCR, keeping a single row per CDR3 protein. Here the sample spans roughly 65,000 distinct CDR3 sequences, 9.5% to 13% being singletons. Sequencing input: whole blood. All receptors come from an adult who was a healthcare worker with PCR-confirmed SARS-CoV-2 infection or an uninfected control (not recorded which).

This chain connects TRBV2 to TRBJ2-7; D remains ambiguous. Germline CDR1 and CDR2: SNHLY and FYNNEI. The CDR3 is 14 amino acids. V lost 6 bases and J 1 base, leaving 13 bases between the germline ends. The CDR3 region is CASSFRATSYEQYF. In DNA, the CDR3 is TGTGCCAGCAGCTTTAGGGCAACGTCCTACGAGCAGTACTTC.

This clonotype has ten or more counts. This chain's CDR3 is CSADNLLAGVETQYF. CDR3 nucleotide sequence: TGCAGTGCTGATAACCTCCTAGCGGGAGTAGAGACCCAGTACTTC. The chain carries TRBV20-1 and TRBJ2-5; 10 positions match TRBD2. With V trimmed by 5 bases and J by 4 bases, 10 bases remained unmatched. Looked up from germline, CDR1 is DFQATT and CDR2 is SNEGSKA (reference sequence). The CDR3 contains 15 residues.

The chain couples TRBV11-2 to TRBJ2-2; the D call may be TRBD1 or TRBD2 (6 bases each). The CDR3 has 19 amino acids. Trimming stripped 6 bases from V and 0 bases from J, with 23 bases between. Germline CDR1 SGHAT, CDR2 FQNNGV. Here the CDR3 DNA reads TGTGCCAGCAGTCCGAGGGGGGTTCTAGCGCGGACGAACACCGGGGAGCTGTTTTTT. It codes for CASSPRGVLARTNTGELFF. The full variable domain, rest sourced from reference TRBV11-2 and TRBJ2-2, is EAGVAQSPRYKIIEKRQSVAFWCNPISGHATLYWYQQILGQGPKLLIQFQNNGVVDDSQLPKDRFSAERLKGVDSTLKIQPAKLEDSAVYLCASSPRGVLARTNTGELFFGEGSRLTVL.

There are a few counts of this clonotype. The V gene is TRBV4-1, the J gene TRBJ1-1, with D hard to call. Per the germline V gene, CDR1 is MGHRA and CDR2 is YSYEKL. This CDR3 has 14 residues. V gave up 0 bases and J gave up 5 bases, with 10 bases separating them. CDR3 region: CASSQDAGSTEAFF. DNA of the CDR3: TGCGCCAGCAGCCAAGATGCGGGGTCGACTGAAGCTTTCTTT.

This sequence joins TRBV9 and TRBJ2-1; 12 bases align to TRBD1. Germline V lookup: CDR1 SGDLS, CDR2 YYNGEE. This CDR3 is built from 16 residues. The V gene end was trimmed by 0 bases and the J gene end by 7 bases; junction bases not matched to a gene: 5. The CDR3: CASSVDGTGGRNEQFF. The CDR3 DNA reads TGTGCCAGCAGCGTAGACGGGACAGGGGGCAGGAATGAGCAGTTCTTC. The full variable domain, rest sourced from reference TRBV9 and TRBJ2-1, is DSGVTQTPKHLITATGQRVTLRCSPRSGDLSVYWYQQSLDQGLQFLIQYYNGEERAKGNILERFSAQQFPDLHSELNLSSLELGDSALYFCASSVDGTGGRNEQFFGPGTRLTVL.

This clonotype was seen repeatedly, ten times or more. The V call is TRBV20-1, the J call TRBJ2-1, with D possibly being TRBD1 (6 bases). The CDR3 contains 15 residues. V was pared by 0 bases and J by 9 bases, with 18 bases between. Germline V gene sequence: CDR1 DFQATT, CDR2 SNEGSKA (reference sequence). The CDR3 is CSARDPGQLRSEQFF. The CDR3, as DNA: TGCAGTGCTAGAGACCCTGGACAGCTTAGGTCTGAGCAGTTCTTC.

V is TRBV19 and J is TRBJ1-4; 7 bases are shared with TRBD1. V was pared by 9 bases and J by 4 bases, with 5 bases of the junction left unmatched. CDR1 LNHDA and CDR2 SQIVND come from the germline V gene (reference sequence). This CDR3 is 13 amino acids long. The CDR3 region has the DNA TGTGCCAGCGGTGGGACAGATAATGAAAAACTGTTTTTT. It specifies CASGGTDNEKLFF.

V gene TRBV14 combines with J gene TRBJ2-5, with 7 nucleotides matching TRBD1. Germline CDR1 reads SGHDN; CDR2 reads FVKESK. V lost 4 bases to trimming and J lost 5 bases; unmatched junction nucleotides: 4. CDR3 size: 13 residues. CDR3: CASSRRDSETQYF. CDR3 sequence (DNA): TGTGCCAGCAGCCGCCGGGACAGCGAGACCCAGTACTTC.

This clonotype was recorded many times. This sequence joins TRBV24-1 and TRBJ2-1, with a possible D match to TRBD2 (5 bases). CDR1 KGHDR and CDR2 SFDVKD come from the germline V gene. This CDR3 contains 14 residues. V gave up 9 bases and J gave up 1 base, with 12 bases separating them. CDR3: CATESGTSYNEQFF. CDR3 coding DNA: TGTGCCACCGAGAGCGGCACTTCCTACAATGAGCAGTTCTTC.

The V gene is TRBV7-2, the J gene TRBJ2-5; D may be TRBD2 (6 bases). This CDR3 is built from 15 residues. Per the germline V gene, CDR1 is SGHTA and CDR2 is FQGNSA. V lost 1 base, J lost 5 bases, and 14 bases lay in between. The CDR3 DNA follows: TGTGCCAGCAGCTTAGAAGGACTATCTGTGGAGACCCAGTACTTC. This gives the protein CASSLEGLSVETQYF.

This clonotype has ten or more counts. J is TRBJ2-1 and V is TRBV15; the D is unclear. The germline V gene has CDR1 LNHNV and CDR2 YYDKDF (reference sequence). Trimming took off 1 base at V and 0 bases at J, with 7 bases between the two ends. CDR3 length equals 15 residues. The DNA for the CDR3 is TGTGCCACCAGCAGAGGCCAAAACTCCTACAATGAGCAGTTCTTC. Translation gives CATSRGQNSYNEQFF.

This chain joins TRBV3-1 and TRBJ1-5; 10 positions agree with TRBD1. The CDR3 loop spans 14 amino acids. Trimming cost V 4 bases and J 6 bases; bases outside gene matches: 3. Germline CDR1 and CDR2: LGHDT and YNNKEL (reference sequence). For the CDR3, the DNA is TGTGCCAGCAGCCCGGGGACAGGGGTTCAGCCCCAGCATTTT. Its protein is CASSPGTGVQPQHF.

The chain couples TRBV29-1 to TRBJ2-1; 14 bases line up with TRBD2. Germline values: CDR1 SQVTM, CDR2 ANQGSEA. V was pared by 7 bases and J by 8 bases, with 7 bases of the junction left unmatched. This CDR3 contains 14 residues. The CDR3 region is CSATGLAGVDEQFF. The CDR3 coding sequence is TGCAGCGCCACGGGACTAGCGGGAGTCGATGAGCAGTTCTTC.

This clonotype was observed many times. The chain has TRBV4-1 and TRBJ2-7, with TRBD2 identical over 7 bases. In germline, CDR1 is MGHRA, CDR2 YSYEKL. The CDR3 spans 16 residues. The V segment lost 0 bases and the J segment 2 bases; nucleotides outside the gene matches: 7. The CDR3 bases are TGCGCCAGCAGCCAAGATGAAACGGGAGGAACCTACGAGCAGTACTTC. Its translation: CASSQDETGGTYEQYF.

In the case of this clonotype: One end of the junction fails to match germline, which may point to a read error. The CDR3 reads CVSSPSSRIHEQFF. In nucleotides, the CDR3 is TGTGTCAGCAGCCCCTCATCTAGGATCCATGAGCAGTTCTTC. The chain employs TRBV13 and TRBJ2-1; D remains unclear. The CDR3 totals 14 residues. From germline, CDR1 is PRHDT and CDR2 FYEKMQ (reference sequence).

The V and J genes are TRBV10-2 and TRBJ1-2, with D maybe TRBD1 (5 bases). Germline V CDR1 and CDR2: WSHSY, SAAADI. The V and J ends lost 5 bases and 0 bases respectively, with 13 bases between them. The CDR3 consists of 15 residues. CDR3 DNA sequence: TGCGCCAGCAGTCTGCAGGGTTTCGCTAACTATGGCTACACCTTC. Translation gives CASSLQGFANYGYTF.

This clonotype appeared many times. This sequence joins TRBV6-4 and TRBJ2-3; D is undetermined. The V end lost 3 bases, the J end lost 1 base, and 8 bases lay between the germline ends. The germline gives CDR1 MRHNA, CDR2 SNTAGT. The CDR3 spans 14 residues. The CDR3 region is CASSESMGTDTQYF. The CDR3 nucleotides are TGTGCCAGCAGTGAATCAATGGGCACAGATACGCAGTATTTT.

This clonotype was counted only a few times. This rearrangement joins TRBV20-1 to TRBJ2-4; a possible D gene is TRBD2 (5 bases). Germline V gene data show CDR1 as DFQATT and CDR2 as SNEGSKA (reference sequence). CDR3 length: 13 amino acids. V lost 2 bases and J lost 2, with 7 bases in between. For the CDR3, the DNA is TGCAGTGCTAGACACGGGACCAAAAACATTCAGTACTTC. Translated: CSARHGTKNIQYF.

This clonotype was detected many times. This rearrangement joins TRBV7-3 to TRBJ2-2, with 8 bases identical to TRBD1. The V segment lost 5 bases and the J segment 4 bases; nucleotides outside the gene matches: 12. Per germline, CDR1 SGHTA and CDR2 FQGTGA. The CDR3 covers 17 residues. The CDR3 protein is CASSTPPGGASTGELFF. DNA of the CDR3: TGTGCCAGCAGCACCCCCCCAGGGGGCGCGAGCACCGGGGAGCTGTTTTTT.

The chain uses TRBV28 and TRBJ1-3; TRBD1 might be the D (6 bases). Between the trimmed V and J ends, which lost 3 bases and 1 base, there was a span of 7 bases. There are 14 residues in the CDR3. Germline lookup yields CDR1 MDHEN and CDR2 SYDVKM. In DNA form, the CDR3 reads TGTGCCAGCAGTTTGGGACAATCTGGAAACACCATATATTTT. As protein: CASSLGQSGNTIYF. The whole variable domain, filled in from reference TRBV28 and TRBJ1-3, reads DVKVTQSSRYLVKRTGEKVFLECVQDMDHENMFWYRQDPGLGLRLIYFSYDVKMKEKGDIPEGYSVSREKKERFSLILESASTNQTSMYLCASSLGQSGNTIYFGEGSWLTVV.

In its sample, this clonotype was seen a few times. The V gene is TRBV20-1, the J gene TRBJ2-7, with 7 bases lining up with TRBD1. CDR3 size: 14 residues. CDR1 and CDR2 from the germline V gene are DFQATT and SNEGSKA (reference sequence). The V segment lost 6 bases and the J segment 11 bases; nucleotides outside the gene matches: 19. CDR3 bases: TGCAGTGCGCACAATGACAGGGTTGGATCTTCGGAGTACTTC. It specifies CSAHNDRVGSSEYF.